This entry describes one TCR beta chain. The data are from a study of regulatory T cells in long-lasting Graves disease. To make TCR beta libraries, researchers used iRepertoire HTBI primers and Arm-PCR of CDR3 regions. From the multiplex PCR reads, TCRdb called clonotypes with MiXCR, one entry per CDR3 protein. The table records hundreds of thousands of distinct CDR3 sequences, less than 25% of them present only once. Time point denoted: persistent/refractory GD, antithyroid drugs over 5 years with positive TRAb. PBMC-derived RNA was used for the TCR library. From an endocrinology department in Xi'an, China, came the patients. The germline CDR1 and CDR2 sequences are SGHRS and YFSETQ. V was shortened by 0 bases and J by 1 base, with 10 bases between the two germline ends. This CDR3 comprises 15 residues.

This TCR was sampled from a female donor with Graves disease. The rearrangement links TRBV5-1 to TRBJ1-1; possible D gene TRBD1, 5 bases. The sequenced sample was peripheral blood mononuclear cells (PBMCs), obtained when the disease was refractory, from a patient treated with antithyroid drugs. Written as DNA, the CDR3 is TGCGCCAGCAGCTTGGGTTACGGGGGGAACACTGAAGCTTTCTTT. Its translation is CASSLGYGGNTEAFF.